The rows below give T cell receptor beta chains drawn from one sample of a study of blood T cell repertoires in COVID-19. Using immunoSEQ multiplex PCR, the repertoire was profiled, and TCRdb retains in-frame clones only, with some absent. This table holds 100,000 or so clones, more than 70% found once. The sequencing input was peripheral blood. The receptors originated from a woman aged 60-75 years in a cohort sampled during active or convalescent COVID-19. The CDR3 runs from the conserved cysteine through the conserved F or W. Each record gives: clone size, J gene, D gene, V gene, CDR3 DNA, CDR3 protein. D genes are given only for firm matches. The size of a clone is reported for some rows only, either as once, few or many, or as a class for expanded clones.

>NA|TRBJ1-5|NA|TRBV3-1/TRBV3-2
TGTGCCAGCAGCGCCCTCTATAGCAATCAGCCCCAGCATTTT
CASSALYSNQPQHF
>NA|TRBJ2-1|TRBD2|TRBV5-1
TGCGCCAGCAGAGCGGGAGGGGTCAATGAGCAGTTCTTC
CASRAGGVNEQFF
>NA|TRBJ2-1|TRBD2|TRBV28
TGTGCCAGCAGGACTAGCGGGAGCAATGAGCAGTTCTTC
CASRTSGSNEQFF
>NA|TRBJ1-1|NA|TRBV7-3
TGTGCCAGCAGCTTACGGCCGGGGCATGGGGGAGGGAACACTGAAGCTTTCTTT
CASSLRPGHGGGNTEAFF
>NA|TRBJ1-2|NA|TRBV11-1
TGTGCCAGCAGCGCAGGGATAGGGTACTATGGCTACACCTTC
CASSAGIGYYGYTF
>NA|TRBJ2-1|NA|TRBV6-5
TGTGCCAGCGGGAGTTACAATGAGCAGTTCTTC
CASGSYNEQFF
>few|TRBJ2-5|TRBD2|TRBV5-1
TGCGCCAGCAGCTTGGCCCCTAGCGGGGGGGCCCAAGAGACCCAGTACTTC
CASSLAPSGGAQETQYF
>once|TRBJ2-1|TRBD2|TRBV5-8
TGTGCCAGCAGCTTCAGAGGACTAGCCGACTACAATGAGCAGTTCTTC
CASSFRGLADYNEQFF
>NA|TRBJ2-7|NA|TRBV5-4
TGTGCCAGCAGCTCCGGCGGTTCCTACGAGCAGTACTTC
CASSSGGSYEQYF
>NA|TRBJ1-1|NA|TRBV28
TGTGCCAGCGAGTCTAGGGGCCTGAACACTGAAGCTTTCTTT
CASESRGLNTEAFF
>NA|TRBJ2-3|TRBD1|TRBV5-1
TGCGCCAGCAGCTTGAACAGGGGTTCGGCGGATACGCAGTATTTT
CASSLNRGSADTQYF
>NA|TRBJ2-3|NA|TRBV19
TGTGCCAGTAGTTCACCCCTCACCCCGGGGGTATCAGATACGCAGTATTTT
CASSSPLTPGVSDTQYF
>NA|TRBJ1-5|NA|TRBV3-1/TRBV3-2
TGTGCCAGCAGCCAGACTGGTGCGCAGCCCCAGCATTTT
CASSQTGAQPQHF
>NA|TRBJ1-4|NA|TRBV6-5
TGTGCCAGCACCTCACAATGGGGCCAAACTGAAAAACTGTTTTTT
CASTSQWGQTEKLFF
>NA|TRBJ2-5|TRBD2|TRBV5-4
TGTGCCAGCAGCTTGAGGGCGGGGGGGTTCACCCAAGAGACCCAGTACTTC
CASSLRAGGFTQETQYF
>NA|TRBJ2-3|TRBD2|TRBV2
TGTGCCAGCAGTGAGGGACTAGCGGGGGCGGGAGATACGCAGTATTTT
CASSEGLAGAGDTQYF
>NA|TRBJ1-5|TRBD1|TRBV7-9
TGTGCCAGCAGCTCGACAGGGAATACTCAGCCCCAGCATTTT
CASSSTGNTQPQHF
>NA|TRBJ1-5|TRBD1|TRBV28
TGTGCCAGCAGTTCGGGACAGGCTAGCAATCAGCCCCAGCATTTT
CASSSGQASNQPQHF
>NA|TRBJ1-1|TRBD1|TRBV30
TGTGCCTGGAGTGGGACAGGTGGAGAAGCTTTCTTT
CAWSGTGGEAFF
>NA|TRBJ1-4|NA|TRBV28
TGTGCCAGCAGTTCCCCTCAGGGTTCTAATGAAAAACTGTTTTTT
CASSSPQGSNEKLFF
>NA|TRBJ1-5|TRBD1|TRBV5-1
TGCGCCAGCAGACAGGGGATAAGTAGCAATCAGCCCCAGCATTTT
CASRQGISSNQPQHF
>NA|TRBJ1-1|NA|TRBV6-1
TGTGCCAGCAGTGAATACAAGAACACTGAAGCTTTCTTT
CASSEYKNTEAFF
>NA|TRBJ1-2|NA|TRBV5-6
TGTGCCAGCAGCTTGCATGGCGGCTACACCTTC
CASSLHGGYTF
>NA|TRBJ1-5|NA|TRBV2
TGTGCCAGCAGTGTGGAGGGCCGTTATCAGCCCCAGCATTTT
CASSVEGRYQPQHF
>NA|TRBJ1-3|TRBD1|TRBV4-1
TGCGCCAGCAGCCTGCAGGGGGTCTCTGGAAACACCATATATTTT
CASSLQGVSGNTIYF
>NA|TRBJ1-2|TRBD1|TRBV19
TGTGCCAGTAGTACGCGGGACAGGAAGAACTATGGCTACACCTTC
CASSTRDRKNYGYTF
>NA|TRBJ2-7|NA|TRBV19
TGTGCCAGTAGTAGGCGGACAGACTCCTACGAGCAGTACTTC
CASSRRTDSYEQYF
>NA|TRBJ1-1|TRBD1|TRBV7-3
TGTGCCAGCAGCCCGGACAGGGAGGCTGAAGCTTTCTTT
CASSPDREAEAFF
>NA|TRBJ1-5|TRBD1|TRBV7-9
TGTGCCAGCAGCGGGACAGGGGGCTCTCAGCCCCAGCATTTT
CASSGTGGSQPQHF
>NA|TRBJ2-3|TRBD2|TRBV2
TGTGCCAGCAGTGAGTTGACTAGCGGGACTAGCACAGATACGCAGTATTTT
CASSELTSGTSTDTQYF
>NA|TRBJ1-1|NA|TRBV6-5
TGTGCCAGCAGTTCCCCAGGGATGAACACTGAAGCTTTCTTT
CASSSPGMNTEAFF
>NA|TRBJ2-7|NA|TRBV4-2
TGTGCCAGCAGCCAAGACTACGTTTCCTCCTACGAGCAGTACTTC
CASSQDYVSSYEQYF
>NA|TRBJ1-5|NA|TRBV6-6
TGTGCCAGCACCTTAACACAGGGTGGGCAGCCCCAGCATTTT
CASTLTQGGQPQHF
>once|TRBJ1-5|NA|TRBV9
TGTGCCAGCAGCGCCGACTCCGGGGGGGGTAGCCAGCCCCAGCATTTT
CASSADSGGGSQPQHF
>NA|TRBJ2-7|NA|TRBV5-3
TGTGCCAGAAGCTTGGGCCTAAGCAGGTCCTACGAGCAGTACTTC
CARSLGLSRSYEQYF
>NA|TRBJ1-1|NA|TRBV6-6
TGTGCCACCCAGACAGAAATGAACACTGAAGCTTTCTTT
CATQTEMNTEAFF
>NA|TRBJ2-7|TRBD1|TRBV5-1
TGCGCCAGCAGCTTGGCCGGGACAGGGCCCTACGAGCAGTACTTC
CASSLAGTGPYEQYF
>NA|TRBJ1-2|NA|TRBV4-2
TGTGCCAGCAGCGCCACTCGGGCCAGGGGCCCTAACTATGGCTACACCTTC
CASSATRARGPNYGYTF
>NA|TRBJ2-3|NA|TRBV30
TGTGCCTGGAGTTTGTCAACGGGGACAGATACGCAGTATTTT
CAWSLSTGTDTQYF
>NA|TRBJ1-2|TRBD1|TRBV6-1
TGTGCCAGCAGTGAAAGGGGACAGCCCTATGGCTACACCTTC
CASSERGQPYGYTF
>NA|TRBJ2-2|TRBD1|TRBV10-3
TGTGCCATCAGTGAGACAGGGGGCTTGAACACCGGGGAGCTGTTTTTT
CAISETGGLNTGELFF
>NA|TRBJ1-4|NA|TRBV28
TGTGCCAGCCGGGGGGTAGAAAAACTGTTTTTT
CASRGVEKLFF
>NA|TRBJ1-6|TRBD1|TRBV5-5
TGTGCCAGCAGCCAAGAGGGACAGGCCTATAATTCACCCCTCCACTTT
CASSQEGQAYNSPLHF
>NA|TRBJ1-1|TRBD1|TRBV27
TGTGCCAGCAGGCTAGGGACAGGGGCGGGCACTGAAGCTTTCTTT
CASRLGTGAGTEAFF
>NA|TRBJ1-2|TRBD1|TRBV10-3
TGTGCCATCACCAGCACCGGGACAGGGCTCCCCCTTAATGGCTACACCTTC
CAITSTGTGLPLNGYTF
>NA|TRBJ2-1|TRBD1|TRBV27
TGTGCCAGCAGTACCCCGACAGGGGTTGCGTTCTTC
CASSTPTGVAFF
>NA|TRBJ2-7|TRBD2|TRBV11-3
TGTGCCAGCAGCGTCGGACTAGCGGGAGCTAGTGAGCAGTACTTC
CASSVGLAGASEQYF
>NA|TRBJ1-3|NA|TRBV27
TGTGCCAGCAGTTTCCAGGGTTCAACTGGAAACACCATATATTTT
CASSFQGSTGNTIYF
>NA|TRBJ2-1|TRBD2|TRBV5-1
TGCGCCAGCAGCACTACGGGGGGGCCCCCCGGTGAGCAGTTCTTC
CASSTTGGPPGEQFF
>NA|TRBJ2-3|NA|TRBV21-1
TGTGCCAGCAGCAGTCCGCTAGCGGGATGCACAGATACGCAGTATTTT
CASSSPLAGCTDTQYF
>NA|TRBJ1-1|TRBD1|TRBV2
TGTGCCAGCATGTGGACAGGCGACACTGAAGCTTTCTTT
CASMWTGDTEAFF
>NA|TRBJ2-7|NA|TRBV19
TGTGCCAGTAGTCCCTTTGTGGGACTCTACGAGCAGTACTTC
CASSPFVGLYEQYF